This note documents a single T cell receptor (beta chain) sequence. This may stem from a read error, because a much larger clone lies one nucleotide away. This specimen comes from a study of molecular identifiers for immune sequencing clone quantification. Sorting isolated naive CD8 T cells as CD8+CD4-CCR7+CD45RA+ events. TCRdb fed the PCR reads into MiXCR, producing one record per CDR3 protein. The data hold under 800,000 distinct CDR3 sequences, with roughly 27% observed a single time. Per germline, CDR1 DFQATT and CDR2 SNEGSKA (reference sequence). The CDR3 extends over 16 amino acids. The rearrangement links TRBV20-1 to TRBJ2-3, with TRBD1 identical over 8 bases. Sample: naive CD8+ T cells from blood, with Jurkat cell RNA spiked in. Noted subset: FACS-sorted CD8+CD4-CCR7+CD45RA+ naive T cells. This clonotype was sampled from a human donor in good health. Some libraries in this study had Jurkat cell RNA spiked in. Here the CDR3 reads CSASTQGALGTDAQYF. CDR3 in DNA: TGCAGTGCTAGCACGCAGGGGGCCCTCGGCACAGATGCGCAGTATTTT.